This record looks at one T cell receptor beta chain sequence and its context. The source of the sample is a study of blood T cell repertoires in COVID-19. The study recruited people aged about 18 to 90 years across 24 US areas. The CDR3 is 15 residues long. Germline CDR1 and CDR2: SEHNR and FQNEAQ (reference sequence). V lost 3 bases, J lost 0 bases, and 9 bases lay in between. Generated by immunoSEQ multiplex PCR, the TCRdb table keeps only in-frame clones and is missing some. The table lists fewer than 250,000 clones, 70% to 90% of them singletons, with 10% to 14% in the top ten. The sequence derives from a man aged 25 to 40 who had recovered from COVID-19. Sequencing input: PBMCs or T cells enriched from blood (not recorded which). The chain uses TRBV7-9 and TRBJ2-1, with a weak D call TRBD1 (5 bases). The CDR3 loop is CASSFTGYSYNEQFF. CDR3 sequence (DNA): TGTGCCAGCAGCTTTACAGGTTACTCCTACAATGAGCAGTTCTTC.